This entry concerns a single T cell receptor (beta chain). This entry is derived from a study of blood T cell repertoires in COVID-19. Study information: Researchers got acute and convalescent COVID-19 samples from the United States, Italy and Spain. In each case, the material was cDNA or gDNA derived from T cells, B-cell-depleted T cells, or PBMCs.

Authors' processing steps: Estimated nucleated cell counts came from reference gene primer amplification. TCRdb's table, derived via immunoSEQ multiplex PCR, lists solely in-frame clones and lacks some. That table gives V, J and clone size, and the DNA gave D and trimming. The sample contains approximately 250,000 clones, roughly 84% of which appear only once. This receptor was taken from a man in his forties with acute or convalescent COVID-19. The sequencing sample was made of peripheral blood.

The CDR3 sequence is CASSDLGQGAGEQYF. CDR3 nucleotides: TGTGCCAGCAGTGATTTGGGACAGGGGGCTGGCGAGCAGTACTTC. The rearrangement joins TRBV2 to TRBJ2-7, with 12 nucleotides matching TRBD1. The length of the CDR3 is 15 residues. The germline V gene encodes CDR1 SNHLY and CDR2 FYNNEI. V gave up 3 bases and J gave up 6 bases; unmatched junction bases: 6.